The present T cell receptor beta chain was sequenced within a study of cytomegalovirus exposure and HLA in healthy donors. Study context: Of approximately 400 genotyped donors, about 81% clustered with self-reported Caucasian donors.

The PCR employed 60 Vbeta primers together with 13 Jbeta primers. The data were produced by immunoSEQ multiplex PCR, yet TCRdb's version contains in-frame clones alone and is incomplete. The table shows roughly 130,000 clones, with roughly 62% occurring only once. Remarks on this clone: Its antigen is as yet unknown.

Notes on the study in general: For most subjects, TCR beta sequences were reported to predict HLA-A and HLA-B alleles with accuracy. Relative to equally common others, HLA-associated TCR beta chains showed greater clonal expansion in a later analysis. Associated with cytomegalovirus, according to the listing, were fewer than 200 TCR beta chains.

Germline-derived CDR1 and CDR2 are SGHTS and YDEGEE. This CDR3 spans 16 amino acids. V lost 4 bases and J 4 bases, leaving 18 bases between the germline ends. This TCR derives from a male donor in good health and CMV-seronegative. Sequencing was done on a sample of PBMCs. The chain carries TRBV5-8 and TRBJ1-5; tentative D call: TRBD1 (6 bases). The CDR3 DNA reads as TGTGCCAGCAGCCTGGTCCTGGACAGCTCTAATCAGCCCCAGCATTTT. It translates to CASSLVLDSSNQPQHF.